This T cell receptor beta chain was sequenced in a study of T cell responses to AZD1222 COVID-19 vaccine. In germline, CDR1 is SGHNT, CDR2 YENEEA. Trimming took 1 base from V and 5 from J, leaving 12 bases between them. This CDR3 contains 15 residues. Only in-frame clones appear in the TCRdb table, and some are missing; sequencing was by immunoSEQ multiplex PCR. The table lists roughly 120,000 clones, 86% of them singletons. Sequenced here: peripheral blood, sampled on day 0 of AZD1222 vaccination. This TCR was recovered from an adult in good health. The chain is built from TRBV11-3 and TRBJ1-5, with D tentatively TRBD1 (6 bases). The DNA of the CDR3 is TGTGCCAGCAGCTTAGCTTTCCCAGGGGATCAGCCCCAGCATTTT. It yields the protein CASSLAFPGDQPQHF. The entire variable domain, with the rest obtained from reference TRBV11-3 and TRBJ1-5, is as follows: EAGVVQSPRYKIIEKKQPVAFWCNPISGHNTLYWYLQNLGQGPELLIRYENEEAVDDSQLPKDRFSAERLKGVDSTLKIQPAELGDSAVYLCASSLAFPGDQPQHFGDGTRLSIL.